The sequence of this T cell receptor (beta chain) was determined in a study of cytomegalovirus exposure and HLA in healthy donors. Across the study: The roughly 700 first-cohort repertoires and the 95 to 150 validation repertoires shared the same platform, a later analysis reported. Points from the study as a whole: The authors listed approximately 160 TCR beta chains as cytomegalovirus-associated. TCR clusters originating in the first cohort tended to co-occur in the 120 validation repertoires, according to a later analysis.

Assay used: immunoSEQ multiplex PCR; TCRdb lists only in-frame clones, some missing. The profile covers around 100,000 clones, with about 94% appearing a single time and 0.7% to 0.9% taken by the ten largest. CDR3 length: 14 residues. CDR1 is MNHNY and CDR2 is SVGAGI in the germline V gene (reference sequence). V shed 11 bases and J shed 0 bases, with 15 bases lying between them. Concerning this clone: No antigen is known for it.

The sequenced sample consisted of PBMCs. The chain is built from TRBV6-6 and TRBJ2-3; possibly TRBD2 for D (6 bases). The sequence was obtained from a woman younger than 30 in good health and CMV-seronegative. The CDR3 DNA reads TGTGCCGCAGGAGGGCGGCCTAGCACAGATACGCAGTATTTT. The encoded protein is CAAGGRPSTDTQYF.